Each of the 7 T cell receptor beta chains below was sequenced from the same sample in a study of beta chain features in type 1 diabetes. Study results and limitations: Moderate yet significant TCRB CDR3 shortening was seen in Type 1 diabetes patients in all four CD4+ subsets.

Expressed TCRB transcripts were sequenced after all isolated RNA was converted to cDNA. Clones were sequenced by immunoSEQ multiplex PCR, and TCRdb holds only the in-frame ones, with some missing. The sample holds some 190,000 clones; under 9.5% are singletons and the top ten take approximately 0.54%. Their antigen targets remain unknown. Sample: central memory CD4+ T cells from blood. Source of these receptors: a man in his late teens or twenties with type 1 diabetes.

This clone was seen a handful of times. V and J are TRBV28 and TRBJ1-5, with a possible D match to TRBD1 (5 bases). The germline CDR1 and CDR2 sequences are MDHEN and SYDVKM. The ends were cut back, 4 bases at V and 2 bases at J, with 15 bases in the middle. This CDR3 has 16 residues. CDR3 sequence reads: CASSSTTGVGNQPQHF. Here the CDR3 DNA reads TGTGCCAGCAGTTCGACCACAGGAGTTGGCAATCAGCCCCAGCATTTT. Drawing the rest from reference TRBV28 and TRBJ1-5, the complete variable domain is DVKVTQSSRYLVKRTGEKVFLECVQDMDHENMFWYRQDPGLGLRLIYFSYDVKMKEKGDIPEGYSVSREKKERFSLILESASTNQTSMYLCASSSTTGVGNQPQHFGDGTRLSIL.

There are a few counts of this clone. This chain connects TRBV5-1 to TRBJ2-2, with unresolved D. Germline values: CDR1 SGHRS, CDR2 YFSETQ. V lost 2 bases and J 8 bases, leaving 13 bases between the germline ends. This CDR3 region has 14 residues. The CDR3 DNA sequence: TGCGCCAGCAGCTTAGACTCCTTCTCTGGGGAGCTGTTTTTT. This translates into CASSLDSFSGELFF.

The chain has TRBV28 and TRBJ1-1; weak D call: TRBD1 (6 bases). The CDR3 loop spans 16 amino acids. With 7 bases removed from V and 11 bases from J, the gap between germline ends came to 29 bases. Germline V gene data show CDR1 as MDHEN and CDR2 as SYDVKM. Written as DNA, the CDR3 is TGTGCCAGCAACCCTCCGGCCGGGGGGGCCCGAGGCTTGGCTTTCTTT. Amino acid sequence: CASNPPAGGARGLAFF.

The chain is built from TRBV5-1 and TRBJ2-3, with D possibly matching TRBD2 (6 bases). Germline assignment: CDR1 SGHRS and CDR2 YFSETQ. The ends were cut back, 0 bases at V and 1 base at J, with 15 bases in the middle. CDR3 length: 17 residues. The CDR3 sequence is CASSLGMTGDGTDTQYF. CDR3 DNA: TGCGCCAGCAGCTTGGGCATGACGGGAGATGGCACAGATACGCAGTATTTT. The full variable domain, in which reference TRBV5-1 and TRBJ2-3 provide the parts outside the CDR3, is KAGVTQTPRYLIKTRGQQVTLSCSPISGHRSVSWYQQTPGQGLQFLFEYFSETQRNKGNFPGRFSGRQFSNSRSEMNVSTLELGDSALYLCASSLGMTGDGTDTQYFGPGTRLTVL.

A few counts support this clone. The chain has TRBV7-8 and TRBJ2-7, with 9 bases aligning to TRBD1. J lost 5 bases, V lost 5 bases, and 7 bases had no gene match. The CDR3 is 14 amino acids. Germline loops: CDR1 SGHVS, CDR2 FQNEAQ. CDR3 loop: CASSLRDRDHEQYF. The CDR3 nucleotides read TGTGCCAGCAGCCTCCGGGACAGGGACCACGAGCAGTACTTC.

This clone has only a few counts. Only one base separates this from a far larger clonotype, so it likely reflects a read error. This CDR3 is also generated by other DNA sequences in the sample. CDR3 DNA sequence: TGTGCCAGCAGTTACGGCGGGGGGGGCCAAGAGACCCAGTACTTC. Its protein is CASSYGGGGQETQYF. The chain joins TRBV6-5 to TRBJ2-5, with 9 positions matching TRBD2. This CDR3 is 15 amino acids long. Trimming at V came to 2 bases and at J to 1 base, leaving 2 bases not matched to a gene. CDR1 and CDR2 from the germline V gene are MNHEY and SVGAGI.

The CDR3 DNA sequence: TGTGCAAGTCGCTTAGGCGGGCGGAAGCCCCAGCATTTT. Protein product: CASRLGGRKPQHF. The chain joins TRBV12-2 to TRBJ1-5. TRBV12-2 is shown as a pseudogene. There are 13 residues in the CDR3.